The TCR beta chain described here comes from a study of blood T cell repertoires in COVID-19. V was clipped by 3 bases and J by 8 bases, with 14 bases between them. Germline assignment: CDR1 DFQATT and CDR2 SNEGSKA (reference sequence). This CDR3 has 13 residues. In the study's own analysis: Using reference gene primer amplification, nucleated cell counts were estimated. Some clones are missing from TCRdb's copy, which holds only in-frame ones; the method was immunoSEQ multiplex PCR. V and J calls and clone size are those listed in that table; D and trimming were worked out from the DNA. The table includes roughly 160,000 clones, more than 85% detected once.

Material: peripheral blood. This TCR was recovered from a man between 60 and 70 years old with COVID-19, enrolled during active disease. This chain joins TRBV20-1 and TRBJ1-5, with D perhaps TRBD1 (6 bases). The CDR3 sequence: CSASKPGAKPQHF. The CDR3 region has the DNA TGCAGTGCTAGTAAACCAGGGGCCAAGCCCCAGCATTTT.